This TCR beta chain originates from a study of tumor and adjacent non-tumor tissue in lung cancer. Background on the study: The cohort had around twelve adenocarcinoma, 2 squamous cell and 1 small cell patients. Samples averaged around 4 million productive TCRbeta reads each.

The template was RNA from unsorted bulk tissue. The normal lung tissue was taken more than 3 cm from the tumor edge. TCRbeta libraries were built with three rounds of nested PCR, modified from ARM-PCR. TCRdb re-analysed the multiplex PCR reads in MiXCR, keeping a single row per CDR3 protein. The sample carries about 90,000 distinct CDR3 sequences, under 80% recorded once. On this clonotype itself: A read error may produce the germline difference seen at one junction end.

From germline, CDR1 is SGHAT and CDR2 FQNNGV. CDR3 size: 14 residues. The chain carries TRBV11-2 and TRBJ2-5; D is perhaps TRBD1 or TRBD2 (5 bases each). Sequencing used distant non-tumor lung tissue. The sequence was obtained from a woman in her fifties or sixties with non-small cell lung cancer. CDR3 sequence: CASSLLLGVETQYF. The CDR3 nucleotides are TGTGCCAGCAGCTTACTTCTGGGGGTGGAGACCCAATACTTC.